These 27 T cell receptor beta chains came from one sample sequenced in a study of CD8 T cells in Susac syndrome. The RNA input was about 0.5 to 1 ug, and it was reverse transcribed with random hexamers. MiXCR was run by TCRdb on the immunoSEQ multiplex PCR reads, yielding one entry per CDR3 protein. The sample has 110,000 or so distinct CDR3 sequences, about 92% seen once. The sample consisted of CD4+ T cells from PBMCs. Receptor source: a human donor with multiple sclerosis.

The chain uses TRBV14 and TRBJ2-1; TRBD1 matches at 8 bases. This CDR3 has 13 residues. Germline V gives CDR1 SGHDN, CDR2 FVKESK. With V trimmed by 2 bases and J by 9 bases, 3 bases remained unmatched. The CDR3 nucleotides read TGTGCCAGCAGCCAATCAGGGGGCGGTGAGCAGTTCTTC. It codes for CASSQSGGGEQFF.

This clonotype has just one count. V usage is TRBV6-5 and J usage is TRBJ1-5; D might be TRBD1 (5 bases). The length of the CDR3 is 15 residues. The germline gives CDR1 MNHEY, CDR2 SVGAGI. Deletions cut 5 bases from V and 2 bases from J, with 13 bases between. The CDR3: CASSKQVFGNQPQHF. The CDR3 DNA reads as TGTGCCAGCAGTAAACAGGTTTTCGGCAATCAGCCCCAGCATTTT.

The gene calls are TRBV2 and TRBJ1-1, with a possible D match to TRBD1 (6 bases). The CDR3 has 11 residues. In germline, CDR1 is SNHLY, CDR2 FYNNEI. Trimming left V 5 bases short and J 6 bases short, with 7 bases between. The CDR3 spells CASSHRAEAFF. CDR3 in DNA: TGTGCCAGCAGTCACAGGGCTGAAGCTTTCTTT.

The V and J genes are TRBV28 and TRBJ1-6; no firm D call. V lost 7 bases to trimming and J lost 10 bases, with 11 bases between them. CDR3 length: 12 residues. Germline V gene data show CDR1 as MDHEN and CDR2 as SYDVKM. CDR3 DNA sequence: TGTGCCAGCACCGGATCTGGGTCACCCCTCCACTTT. Its translation: CASTGSGSPLHF.

The V call is TRBV30, the J call TRBJ2-5; no clear D gene. Germline V lookup: CDR1 GTSNPN, CDR2 SVGIG (reference sequence). Trimming took 4 bases from V and 0 from J, leaving 21 bases between them. The CDR3 is made up of 17 amino acids. The CDR3 loop reads CAWTGPATLQYQETQYF. For the CDR3, the DNA is TGTGCCTGGACTGGCCCGGCTACCCTACAGTACCAAGAGACCCAGTACTTC.

This clonotype was seen just once. The chain uses TRBV6-5 and TRBJ1-5; D remains unclear. CDR1 is MNHEY and CDR2 is SVGAGI in the germline V gene. The CDR3 runs 13 residues. V was pared by 6 bases and J by 4 bases, with 10 bases between. This CDR3 is CASRIDLNQPQHF. The CDR3 bases are TGTGCCAGCAGGATTGACCTTAATCAGCCCCAGCATTTT.

V and J are TRBV7-9 and TRBJ2-3; D uncertain. CDR3 size: 13 residues. The V end was cut by 5 bases, the J end by 3 bases, with 9 bases between. Germline loops: CDR1 SEHNR, CDR2 FQNEAQ (reference sequence). The DNA of the CDR3 is TGTGCCAGCAGCCCCCCCTTAACAGATACGCAGTATTTT. It encodes CASSPPLTDTQYF.

This rearrangement joins TRBV28 to TRBJ1-3; 7 bases match TRBD1. Trimming cost V 10 bases and J 0 bases; bases outside gene matches: 15. CDR1 MDHEN and CDR2 SYDVKM come from the germline V gene. The CDR3 is made up of 17 amino acids. The CDR3 DNA reads TGTGCCACCAACCGGGACAGCGAGTCCCACTCTGGAAACACCATATATTTT. It is translated as CATNRDSESHSGNTIYF.

The chain links TRBV6-1 to TRBJ1-6; D call uncertain. The CDR3 sequence is 12 residues long. V lost 5 bases to trimming and J lost 9 bases, with 8 bases between them. Germline assignment: CDR1 MNHNS and CDR2 SASEGT. The CDR3 region has the DNA TGTGCCAGCAGTTTTGAAGGTTCACCCCTCCACTTT. As protein: CASSFEGSPLHF.

The chain combines TRBV18 with TRBJ2-5; 9 bases match TRBD2. This CDR3 is 16 amino acids long. The V gene's germline CDR1 is KGHSH and CDR2 LQKENI. Trimming cost V 0 bases and J 2 bases; bases outside gene matches: 4. Here the CDR3 DNA reads TGTGCCAGCTCACCACCCCGGCGGGGGGGACAAGAGACCCAGTACTTC. This translates into CASSPPRRGGQETQYF.

In nucleotides, the CDR3 is TGTGCCTGGAGTGGGCGAAAGAACTCCTATAATTCACCCCTCCACTTT. This codes for CAWSGRKNSYNSPLHF. The J gene is TRBJ1-6, the V gene TRBV30; no firm D call. V dropped 1 base and J dropped 0 bases, with 10 bases sitting between them. Per the germline V gene, CDR1 is GTSNPN and CDR2 is SVGIG (reference sequence). This CDR3 is 16 amino acids long. The whole variable domain, remainder taken from reference TRBV30 and TRBJ1-6, is SQTIHQWPATLVQPVGSPLSLECTVEGTSNPNLYWYRQAAGRGLQLLFYSVGIGQISSEVPQNLSASRPQDRQFILSSKKLLLSDSGFYLCAWSGRKNSYNSPLHFGNGTRLTVT.

V usage is TRBV29-1 and J usage is TRBJ2-7; weak D call: TRBD1 (6 bases). Trimming removed 0 bases at V and 3 bases at J, with 6 bases between. This CDR3 is built from 12 residues. The germline gives CDR1 SQVTM, CDR2 ANQGSEA. The CDR3 DNA sequence: TGCAGCGTTGAAGAACAGGGCTACGAGCAGTACTTC. Protein product: CSVEEQGYEQYF.

This sequence joins TRBV12-3 or TRBV12-4 and TRBJ2-7, with TRBD1 matching over 8 bases. The CDR3 contains 15 residues. J was trimmed by 4 bases and V by 4 bases; bases with no gene match: 9. In nucleotides, the CDR3 is TGTGCCAGCAGTTCCGGGACAGGCTATTCTTACGAGCAGTACTTC. This sequence encodes CASSSGTGYSYEQYF.

J is TRBJ1-6 and V is TRBV3-1, with TRBD1 matching 10 bases. The CDR3 is 15 amino acids. Unmatched junction bases numbered 7, after V lost 4 bases and J lost 10 bases. The germline V gene has CDR1 LGHDT and CDR2 YNNKEL (reference sequence). CDR3 sequence reads: CASSLPRTGGSPLHF. CDR3 nucleotides: TGTGCCAGCAGCCTTCCGCGGACAGGGGGATCACCCCTCCACTTT.

The V and J genes are TRBV30 and TRBJ2-7; no reliable D call. Germline assignment: CDR1 GTSNPN and CDR2 SVGIG (reference sequence). The length of the CDR3 is 12 residues. Trimming stripped 1 base from V and 2 bases from J, with 6 bases between. In DNA form, the CDR3 reads TGTGCCTGGAGTGGGACGACCTACGAGCAGTACTTC. Protein: CAWSGTTYEQYF.

This rearrangement joins TRBV20-1 to TRBJ1-1; possibly TRBD1 for D (5 bases). Trimming shortened V by 5 bases and J by 1 base, and 14 bases separated the two germline ends. The CDR3 runs to 14 residues. The germline gives CDR1 DFQATT, CDR2 SNEGSKA (reference sequence). In DNA, the CDR3 is TGCAGTGCTCGAGTAGGGCAGGGGAACACTGAAGCTTTCTTT. Translating gives CSARVGQGNTEAFF.

The rearrangement links TRBV3-1 to TRBJ1-1; no clear D gene. CDR1 LGHDT and CDR2 YNNKEL come from the germline V gene (reference sequence). V lost 1 base to trimming and J lost 7 bases, with 7 bases between them. The CDR3 is 12 residues long. CDR3 sequence reads: CASSQGTVEAFF. The CDR3 coding sequence is TGTGCCAGCAGCCAAGGTACCGTTGAAGCTTTCTTT.

The chain carries TRBV28 and TRBJ2-2, with TRBD2 as a possible D gene (6 bases). Trimming removed 4 bases at V and 3 bases at J, with 18 bases between. The CDR3 runs 17 residues. Germline CDR1 is MDHEN and CDR2 is SYDVKM. The CDR3 coding sequence is TGTGCCAGCAGTTCGGCGGGGAACGGGCTTCACACCGGGGAGCTGTTTTTT. Its translation is CASSSAGNGLHTGELFF.

The chain recombines TRBV28 with TRBJ1-1; D is uncertain. Germline CDR1 is MDHEN and CDR2 is SYDVKM. The V and J ends lost 5 bases and 11 bases respectively, with 12 bases between them. This CDR3 has 11 residues. The CDR3 sequence is CASSTTRRAFF. DNA for the CDR3: TGTGCCAGCAGTACCACCCGCCGGGCTTTCTTT. Variable domain in full (rest from reference TRBV28 and TRBJ1-1): DVKVTQSSRYLVKRTGEKVFLECVQDMDHENMFWYRQDPGLGLRLIYFSYDVKMKEKGDIPEGYSVSREKKERFSLILESASTNQTSMYLCASSTTRRAFFGQGTRLTVV.

The V and J genes are TRBV28 and TRBJ1-6; D may be TRBD1 (6 bases). Germline V gives CDR1 MDHEN, CDR2 SYDVKM. The CDR3 runs 15 residues. The V and J ends lost 2 bases and 13 bases respectively, with 18 bases between them. CDR3 protein: CASSLRDIRLLPLHF. The CDR3 DNA sequence: TGTGCCAGCAGTTTACGGGACATCCGCCTCCTCCCCCTCCACTTT. Variable domain in full (rest from reference TRBV28 and TRBJ1-6): DVKVTQSSRYLVKRTGEKVFLECVQDMDHENMFWYRQDPGLGLRLIYFSYDVKMKEKGDIPEGYSVSREKKERFSLILESASTNQTSMYLCASSLRDIRLLPLHFGNGTRLTVT.

This chain uses TRBV5-6 with TRBJ2-7; D call uncertain. Germline V gene data show CDR1 as SGHDT and CDR2 as YYEEEE. V was pared by 4 bases and J by 5 bases, with 19 bases between. This CDR3 region has 15 residues. CDR3 protein: CASSAAVHQSHEQYF. Written as DNA, the CDR3 is TGTGCCAGCAGCGCGGCCGTTCATCAATCCCACGAGCAGTACTTC.

This chain links TRBV7-9 with TRBJ2-7; D may be TRBD1 (5 bases). This CDR3 is 13 amino acids long. CDR1 and CDR2 from the germline V gene are SEHNR and FQNEAQ (reference sequence). V lost 3 bases and J lost 3, with 9 bases in between. CDR3 bases: TGTGCCAGCAGCTTGACAGCGAGCTACGAGCAGTACTTC. Translated: CASSLTASYEQYF.

This clonotype was counted a single time. The genes are TRBV30 and TRBJ1-5; 11 nucleotides line up with TRBD1. The J segment lost 2 bases and the V segment lost 4 bases, leaving 10 bases of the junction unmatched. CDR1 and CDR2 (germline): GTSNPN, SVGIG (reference sequence). The CDR3 sequence is 17 residues long. The CDR3 nucleotides are TGTGCCTGGAATAAGGACAGGGGGCCCGTCGGCAATCAGCCCCAGCATTTT. Its protein is CAWNKDRGPVGNQPQHF.

V usage is TRBV7-3 and J usage is TRBJ1-3, with a possible D match to TRBD1 (5 bases). This CDR3 spans 15 amino acids. V was cut by 5 bases and J by 0 bases, with 11 bases left in between. Germline V CDR1 and CDR2: SGHTA, FQGTGA. The CDR3 loop reads CASSPDTYSGNTIYF. The CDR3 coding sequence is TGTGCCAGCAGCCCGGACACCTACTCTGGAAACACCATATATTTT.

The sample holds a few counts of this clonotype. This sequence joins TRBV27 and TRBJ1-2, with D maybe TRBD1 (5 bases). CDR1 MNHEY and CDR2 SMNVEV come from the germline V gene (reference sequence). The CDR3 extends over 15 amino acids. Trimming left V 4 bases short and J 2 bases short, with 14 bases between. The CDR3 reads CASSSAGTLNYGYTF. CDR3 in DNA: TGTGCCAGCAGTTCCGCAGGGACCTTAAACTATGGCTACACCTTC.

This clonotype was counted once. The V and J genes are TRBV29-1 and TRBJ2-1; D remains unclear. The CDR3 covers 13 residues. Looked up from germline, CDR1 is SQVTM and CDR2 is ANQGSEA. V lost 4 bases and J 4 bases, leaving 11 bases between the germline ends. CDR3: CSVVFSQYNEQFF. The CDR3 region has the DNA TGCAGCGTTGTATTCTCACAGTACAATGAGCAGTTCTTC.

The genes are TRBV6-1 and TRBJ1-6; 7 nucleotides match TRBD1. The germline V gene encodes CDR1 MNHNS and CDR2 SASEGT. The CDR3 has 17 amino acids. The trim removed 5 bases at V and 5 bases at J, leaving 12 bases unmatched. In DNA, the CDR3 is TGTGCCAGCAGTCCCCGAGCAGTGGGACAGCATAATTCACCCCTCCACTTT. Amino acids: CASSPRAVGQHNSPLHF.